This TCR beta chain was retrieved from a study of identical twins (dated by TCRdb to the mid-2010s). As for the study more broadly: The study deep-sequenced TCR alpha and beta repertoires from monozygotic twins, unrelated adults of various ages and cord blood to test whether fetal clonotypes persist. To rule out contamination, the twin experiments were replicated at different times with different library preparation protocols.

This clonotype has a count of ten or more. Its antigen is unknown. Base qualities are not at hand, and no much larger clone is one base apart. The method was 5' RACE. The reads were generated on an Illumina HiSeq 2000. A universal primer binding site was added through template switching, and the final cDNA carried a unique molecular identifier so that TCR cDNA molecules could be counted accurately. Specific primers in the conserved constant-segment region were used to synthesize first-strand cDNA for the TCR alpha and beta chains. To control for contamination, every cDNA library carried two barcodes: a SMART-Mk sample barcode plus Illumina barcodes. TruSeq adapter sequences along with Illumina sample barcodes were introduced in two successive PCR steps. TCR alpha and beta cDNA libraries were sequenced on the Illumina HiSeq platform with custom primers. In the paper's pipeline: MiGEC was used to process raw reads and extract unique molecular identifiers, and MiXCR was used to find CDR3 positions. For each individual, recombination models were inferred using an EM algorithm with the repgenHMM and IGoR tools. The tcR package in R was used for shared clonotype analysis, with sharing normalized by the product of cloneset sizes. To study raw recombination without the effects of thymic and clonal selection, out-of-frame nonproductive sequences were analyzed. Through fastp at Q25 and MiXCR, TCRdb rebuilt clones from the public reads, retaining in-frame beta chains. For every CDR3 protein sequence, its rows merge into one entry that carries the most common genes and DNA. TCRdb assigned the V and J calls; the authors' analysis was not used. This sample holds 200,000 to 250,000 distinct CDR3 sequences; more than 12% were observed only once. The ten largest clones represent 8.8% of the sample.

Summary of the overall study and its limitations: Compared with coincidental sharing between unrelated individuals, an excess of low generation-probability sequences was observed among out-of-frame TCR alpha sequences shared between twins. Because the same donors could not be followed over many years, the conclusions depended on cross-sectional statistical analysis. Zero-insertion analyses could be partly confounded by invariant T cells such as MAIT and iNKT, although diverse VJ usage argued against such confounding for most clonotypes. Recombination models systematically underestimated out-of-frame TCR alpha sharing in monozygotic twins but agreed with sharing between unrelated individuals. A weaker excess of twin sharing was found in beta out-of-frame sequences because the signal-to-noise ratio was lowered by fewer shared sequences. Fewer insertions were carried by abundant cord blood beta clonotypes; a weaker similar trend was observed in young adult naive repertoires, while no such trend was observed in memory repertoires.

Every donor was a healthy Caucasian. Miltenyi CD45RO+ enrichment and human naive T-cell isolation kits were used to isolate memory (CD45RO+) and naive T cells from PBMC. The junction shows trimming of 8 bases on V and 4 bases on J, and the gene matches do not reach 5 bases of it. CDR1 is given as MRHNA and CDR2 as SNTAGT, both from the germline V gene. The CDR3 numbers 13 residues from cysteine through phenylalanine. Here the CDR3 DNA is all that survives: 39 bases in frame from base 1. This receptor was identified in a woman aged 18-35 years in good health. Sequences were obtained from memory (CD45RO+) T cells sorted from blood. This sample's cell subset or site label indicates: CD45RO+ enriched T cells. The rearranged segments are TRBV6-4 and TRBJ2-3, with TRBD2 matching 8 junction bases. The DNA sequence reads TGTGCCAGCGGTAGCGGGGAAGCAGATACGCAGTATTTT. It codes for CASGSGEADTQYF.